What follows describes a single TCR beta chain. Surgery without prior neoadjuvant therapy was the treatment of the selected pancreatic ductal adenocarcinoma patients. The method was immunoSEQ multiplex PCR; TCRdb's version includes in-frame clones alone and lacks a portion of them. The data show 15,000 to 20,000 clones, about 88% seen once. V was shortened by 5 bases and J by 1 base, with 17 bases between the two germline ends. Germline V CDR1 and CDR2: SGHTA, FQGNSA. CDR3 length: 16 residues. The data stem from a study of T cells in pancreatic ductal adenocarcinoma. The chain carries TRBV7-2 and TRBJ1-1; D possibly corresponds to TRBD1 (6 bases). This clonotype was sampled from a human donor with pancreatic ductal adenocarcinoma. Sequencing was performed on PBMCs. The DNA for the CDR3 is TGTGCCAGCAGCCCCGGACAGAGTATATCGAACACTGAAGCTTTCTTT. Its translation is CASSPGQSISNTEAFF.